The source of this T cell receptor beta chain is a study of OX40 agonist ivuxolimab in advanced cancers. Overall study context: Prior anti-PD-1, anti-PD-L1 or anti-CTLA-4 therapy did not bar entry, and more than 35% had some.

Trimming left V 4 bases short and J 4 bases short, with 27 bases between. The CDR3 totals 19 residues. The germline V gene has CDR1 MNHNS and CDR2 SASEGT. Profiled with immunoSEQ multiplex PCR; TCRdb holds only in-frame clones, not every one. The sample consists of about 64,000 clones, 70% to 90% of them appearing once. This chain joins TRBV6-1 and TRBJ2-3; TRBD1 is a possible D gene (6 bases). This clonotype was sampled from an adult with an advanced solid tumor such as melanoma, head and neck, liver or kidney cancer. This sample comprised CD4+ or CD8+ T cells sorted from blood, obtained in a trial of the OX40 agonist ivuxolimab. The CDR3 region is CASSGPQRRTARDSDTQYF. The CDR3 region has the DNA TGTGCCAGCAGTGGCCCCCAGCGTAGGACAGCGAGGGATTCAGATACGCAGTATTTT.